The subject of this entry is one T cell receptor beta chain. Germline assignment: CDR1 SGHRS and CDR2 YFSETQ. CDR3 length: 15 amino acids. The V gene lost 4 bases and the J gene lost 3 bases, with 13 bases spanning the gap. This specimen comes from a study of blood T cell repertoires in COVID-19. Across the whole study: Material from acute and convalescent COVID-19 was sourced from the United States, Italy and Spain. In each case, the material was cDNA or gDNA derived from T cells, B-cell-depleted T cells, or PBMCs.

In the source study's methods: Estimation of nucleated cell counts relied on the amplification of reference gene primers. Generated by immunoSEQ multiplex PCR, the TCRdb table keeps only in-frame clones and is missing some. That table furnishes V, J and clone size, whereas the DNA furnished D and trimming. Altogether fewer than 85,000 clones are present, roughly four fifths being singletons, with the ten largest covering just over 20%. The chain has TRBV5-1 and TRBJ2-2, with a possible D match to TRBD1 (5 bases). Source material: peripheral blood. The receptor was isolated from a human donor in a cohort sampled during active COVID-19. The CDR3 DNA follows: TGCGCCAGCAGCCCCAGGTGGGGCGACACCGGGGAGCTGTTTTTT. This translates into CASSPRWGDTGELFF.